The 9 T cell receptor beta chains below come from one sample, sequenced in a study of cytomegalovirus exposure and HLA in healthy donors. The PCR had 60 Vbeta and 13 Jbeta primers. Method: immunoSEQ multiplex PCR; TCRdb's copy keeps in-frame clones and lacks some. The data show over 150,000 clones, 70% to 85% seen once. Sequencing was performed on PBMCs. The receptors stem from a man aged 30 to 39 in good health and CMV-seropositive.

In DNA, the CDR3 is TGTGCCAGCAGTTTATCGTCAGACTACGAGCAGTACTTC. This sequence encodes CASSLSSDYEQYF. The chain couples TRBV27 to TRBJ2-7, with no clear D. Between the trimmed V and J ends, which lost 0 bases and 3 bases, there was a span of 6 bases. CDR1 and CDR2 (germline): MNHEY, SMNVEV (reference sequence). CDR3 length equals 13 residues.

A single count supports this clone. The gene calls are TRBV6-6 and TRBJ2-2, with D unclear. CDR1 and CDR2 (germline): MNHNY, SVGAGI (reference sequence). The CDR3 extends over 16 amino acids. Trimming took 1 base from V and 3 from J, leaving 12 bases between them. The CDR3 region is CASSYLAERYTGELFF. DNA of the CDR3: TGTGCCAGCAGTTACTTGGCAGAACGTTACACCGGGGAGCTGTTTTTT.

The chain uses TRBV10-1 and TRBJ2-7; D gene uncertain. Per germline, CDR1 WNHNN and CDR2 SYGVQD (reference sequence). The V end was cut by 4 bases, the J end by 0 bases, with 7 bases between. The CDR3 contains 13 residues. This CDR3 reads CASSGEVSYEQYF. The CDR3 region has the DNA TGCGCCAGCAGTGGAGAGGTCTCCTACGAGCAGTACTTC.

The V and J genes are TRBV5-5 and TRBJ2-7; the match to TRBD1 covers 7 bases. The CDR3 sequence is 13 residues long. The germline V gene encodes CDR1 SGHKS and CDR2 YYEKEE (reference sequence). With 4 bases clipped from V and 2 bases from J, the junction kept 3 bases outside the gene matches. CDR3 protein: CASSVDRAYEQYF. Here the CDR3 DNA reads TGTGCCAGCAGCGTAGACAGGGCCTACGAGCAGTACTTC. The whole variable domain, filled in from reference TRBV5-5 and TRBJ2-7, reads DAGVTQSPTHLIKTRGQQVTLRCSPISGHKSVSWYQQVLGQGPQFIFQYYEKEERGRGNFPDRFSARQFPNYSSELNVNALLLGDSALYLCASSVDRAYEQYFGPGTRLTVT.

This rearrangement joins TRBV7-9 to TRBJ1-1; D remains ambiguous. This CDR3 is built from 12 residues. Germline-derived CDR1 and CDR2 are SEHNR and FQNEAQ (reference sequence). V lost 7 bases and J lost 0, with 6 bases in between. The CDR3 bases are TGTGCCAGCAACACCTTGAACACTGAAGCTTTCTTT. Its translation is CASNTLNTEAFF.

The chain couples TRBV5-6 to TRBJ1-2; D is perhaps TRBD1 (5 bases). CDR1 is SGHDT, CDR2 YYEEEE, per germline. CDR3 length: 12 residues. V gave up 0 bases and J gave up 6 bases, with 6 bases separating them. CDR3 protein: CASSLGQHGYTF. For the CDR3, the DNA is TGTGCCAGCAGCTTGGGACAGCATGGCTACACCTTC. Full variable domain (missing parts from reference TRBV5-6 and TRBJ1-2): DAGVTQSPTHLIKTRGQQVTLRCSPKSGHDTVSWYQQALGQGPQFIFQYYEEEERQRGNFPDRFSGHQFPNYSSELNVNALLLGDSALYLCASSLGQHGYTFGSGTRLTVV.

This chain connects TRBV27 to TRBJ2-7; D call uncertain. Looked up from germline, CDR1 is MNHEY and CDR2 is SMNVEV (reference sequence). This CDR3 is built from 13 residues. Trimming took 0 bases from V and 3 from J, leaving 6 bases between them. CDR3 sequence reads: CASSLSGGYEQYF. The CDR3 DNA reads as TGTGCCAGCAGTTTATCTGGCGGCTACGAGCAGTACTTC.

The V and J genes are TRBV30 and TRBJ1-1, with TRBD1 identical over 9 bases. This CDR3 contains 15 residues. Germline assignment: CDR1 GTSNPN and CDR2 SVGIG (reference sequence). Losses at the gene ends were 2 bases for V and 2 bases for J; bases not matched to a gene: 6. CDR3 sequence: CAWSTHRGQNTEAFF. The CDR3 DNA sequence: TGTGCCTGGAGTACCCACAGGGGGCAAAACACTGAAGCTTTCTTT.

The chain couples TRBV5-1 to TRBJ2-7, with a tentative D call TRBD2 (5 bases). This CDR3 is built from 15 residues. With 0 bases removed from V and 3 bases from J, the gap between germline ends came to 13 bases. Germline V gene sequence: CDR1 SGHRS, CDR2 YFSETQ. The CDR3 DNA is TGCGCCAGCAGCTTGGTTGGACTTCCCCTCTACGAGCAGTACTTC. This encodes CASSLVGLPLYEQYF.